The clone carrying this T cell receptor beta chain was picked up a small number of times. Recruits, aged roughly 18 to 90 years, lived in around 24 US areas. Allocation to cohorts depended on clinical history reported by the participants. Authors' processing steps: The authors estimated nucleated cell counts from reference gene primer amplification. Produced via immunoSEQ multiplex PCR; TCRdb's table is partial and in-frame only. V and J calls plus clone size are reproduced from that table; the DNA served to infer D and trimming. The sample includes some 170,000 clones, roughly 87% of them seen just once. Unmatched junction bases numbered 5, after V lost 9 bases and J lost 2 bases. CDR1 and CDR2 (germline): LNHDA, SQIVND (reference sequence). This CDR3 comprises 13 residues. The record originates from a study of blood T cell repertoires in COVID-19. Study overall: Samples representing acute and convalescent COVID-19 were sourced from the United States, Italy and Spain.

This chain joins TRBV19 and TRBJ1-2; 8 nucleotides align to TRBD1. This TCR derives from a human donor with acute COVID-19. The donor label of this sample is uncertain. Sample: PBMCs or T cells enriched from blood (not recorded which). DNA of the CDR3: TGTGCCAGCTTGGACAGGGCCAACTATGGCTACACCTTC. Translating it yields CASLDRANYGYTF.